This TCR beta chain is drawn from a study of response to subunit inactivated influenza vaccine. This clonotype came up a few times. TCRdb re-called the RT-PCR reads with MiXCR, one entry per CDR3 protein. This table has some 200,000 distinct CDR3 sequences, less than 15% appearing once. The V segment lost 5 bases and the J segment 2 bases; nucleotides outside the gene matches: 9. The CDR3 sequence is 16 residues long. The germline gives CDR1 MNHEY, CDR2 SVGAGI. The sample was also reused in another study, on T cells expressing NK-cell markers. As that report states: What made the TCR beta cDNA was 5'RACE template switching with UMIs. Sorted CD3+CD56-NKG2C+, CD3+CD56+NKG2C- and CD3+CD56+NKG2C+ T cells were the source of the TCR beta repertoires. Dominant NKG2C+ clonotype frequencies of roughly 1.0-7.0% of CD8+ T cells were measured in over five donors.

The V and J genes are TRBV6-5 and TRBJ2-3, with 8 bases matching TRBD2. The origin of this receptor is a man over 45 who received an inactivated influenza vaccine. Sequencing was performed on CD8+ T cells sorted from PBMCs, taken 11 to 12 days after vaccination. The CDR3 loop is CASSTRVAGNTDTQYF. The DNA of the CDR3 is TGTGCCAGCAGTACTCGGGTAGCGGGAAACACAGATACGCAGTATTTT.